Following are 11 T cell receptor beta chains from one sample sequenced in a study of early T cells in non-severe SARS-CoV-2 infection. Each CDR3 protein is one row after TCRdb ran MiXCR on the 5' RACE reads. This table holds approximately 46,000 distinct CDR3 sequences, around a tenth found once. Sequenced sample: whole blood. These receptors were taken from an adult who was a healthcare worker with PCR-confirmed SARS-CoV-2 infection or an uninfected control (not recorded which).

This clonotype was recorded at least ten times. The rearrangement joins TRBV4-3 to TRBJ2-1; 8 nucleotides match TRBD1. CDR3 length: 15 amino acids. Germline CDR1 is LGHNA and CDR2 is YSLEER. J lost 3 bases, V lost 0 bases, and 1 base had no gene match. CDR3: CASSQDTGGYNEQFF. CDR3 DNA: TGCGCCAGCAGCCAAGATACAGGGGGCTACAATGAGCAGTTCTTC.

In this sample, this clonotype turned up many times. V and J are TRBV2 and TRBJ2-1, with D unclear. The germline V gene has CDR1 SNHLY and CDR2 FYNNEI. The CDR3 is 12 amino acids. V lost 8 bases, J lost 7 bases, and 12 bases lay in between. CDR3 sequence: CASSPDANEQFF. The CDR3 bases are TGTGCCAGCTCCCCCGACGCGAATGAGCAGTTCTTC.

This clonotype was detected ten times or more. The rearrangement joins TRBV28 to TRBJ2-7; 7 bases align to TRBD1. Germline CDR1 MDHEN, CDR2 SYDVKM. This CDR3 is built from 13 residues. Germline trimming cut 5 bases from V and 3 bases from J; bases unmatched to any gene: 4. The CDR3 nucleotides read TGTGCCAGCAGTCCCCGGACAGGCTACGAGCAGTACTTC. Amino acid sequence: CASSPRTGYEQYF.

The rearrangement links TRBV7-2 to TRBJ1-6; D unclear. Germline CDR1 is SGHTA and CDR2 is FQGNSA. The CDR3 consists of 13 residues. V was pared by 1 base and J by 7 bases, with 5 bases between. CDR3 sequence reads: CASSLGANSPLHF. CDR3 sequence (DNA): TGTGCCAGCAGCTTAGGGGCCAATTCACCCCTCCACTTT.

This clonotype was counted between two and nine times. The V call is TRBV28, the J call TRBJ2-7, with D possibly being TRBD2 (5 bases). Trimming left V 6 bases short and J 2 bases short, with 26 bases between. The CDR3 totals 18 residues. CDR1 is MDHEN and CDR2 is SYDVKM in the germline V gene. The CDR3 DNA sequence: TGTGCCAGCAGGTCCTTAGCGCCCGTACCGGGGTCAACCTACGAGCAGTACTTC. Encoded protein: CASRSLAPVPGSTYEQYF.

The gene calls are TRBV10-3 and TRBJ2-3, with D tentatively TRBD2 (5 bases). V was shortened by 4 bases and J by 3 bases, with 14 bases between the two germline ends. Looked up from germline, CDR1 is ENHRY and CDR2 is SYGVKD. The CDR3 contains 15 residues. The CDR3 here is CAISGTRTSTDTQYF. The CDR3 DNA sequence: TGTGCCATCAGTGGGACCCGGACTTCTACAGATACGCAGTATTTT.

The J gene is TRBJ2-1, the V gene TRBV6-6; a weak D match, TRBD2 (5 bases). CDR1 and CDR2 from the germline V gene are MNHNY and SVGAGI (reference sequence). This CDR3 is built from 13 residues. V lost 3 bases, J lost 10 bases, and 13 bases lay in between. CDR3 residues: CASSYRGGMEQFF. As DNA, the CDR3 is TGTGCCAGCAGTTATCGGGGTGGAATGGAGCAGTTCTTC.

Many counts were recorded for this clonotype. The rearrangement links TRBV4-1 to TRBJ2-7; tentative D call: TRBD1 (5 bases). V was shortened by 1 base and J by 6 bases, with 22 bases between the two germline ends. This CDR3 has 17 amino acids. The germline V gene has CDR1 MGHRA and CDR2 YSYEKL. For the CDR3, the DNA is TGCGCCAGCAGCCAAGTCGATATGGGTTTTGTAAGGGGCGAGCAGTACTTC. Amino acids: CASSQVDMGFVRGEQYF.

This clonotype occurred many times. The chain employs TRBV29-1 and TRBJ1-5, with D hard to call. The germline gives CDR1 SQVTM, CDR2 ANQGSEA. V was shortened by 4 bases and J by 1 base, with 8 bases between the two germline ends. This CDR3 comprises 13 residues. This chain's CDR3 is CSVVAGSNQPQHF. CDR3 nucleotides: TGCAGCGTTGTAGCGGGCAGCAATCAGCCCCAGCATTTT.

Many counts were recorded for this clonotype. The J gene is TRBJ2-5, the V gene TRBV28; D remains unclear. The V end lost 3 bases, the J end lost 1 base, and 6 bases lay between the germline ends. The V gene's germline CDR1 is MDHEN and CDR2 SYDVKM. The CDR3 runs 13 residues. The CDR3 DNA reads as TGTGCCAGCAGTTTGCTAGTCCAAGAGACCCAGTACTTC. Protein: CASSLLVQETQYF.

This clonotype has a count of ten or more. The gene calls are TRBV29-1 and TRBJ2-1; possibly TRBD1 for D (6 bases). V was clipped by 7 bases and J by 1 base, with 14 bases between them. This CDR3 has 14 amino acids. Germline V gene data show CDR1 as SQVTM and CDR2 as ANQGSEA. The CDR3 sequence: CSELGQGSYNEQFF. The CDR3 DNA is TGCAGCGAACTAGGGCAGGGGTCCTACAATGAGCAGTTCTTC.